Each of the 2 T cell receptor beta chains below was sequenced from the same sample in a study of blood T cell repertoires in COVID-19. TCRdb's table, derived via immunoSEQ multiplex PCR, lists solely in-frame clones and lacks some. Of 110,000 or so clones in the sample, roughly 87% were seen once. Sequenced: peripheral blood. These receptors all come from a human donor in a cohort sampled during active COVID-19.

The chain links TRBV27 to TRBJ2-3; 12 nucleotides agree with TRBD2. This CDR3 region has 18 residues. V dropped 2 bases and J dropped 4; count of bases not matched to a gene: 10. Germline-derived CDR1 and CDR2 are MNHEY and SMNVEV (reference sequence). The CDR3 DNA sequence: TGTGCCAGCAGTTTAGGGCTAGCGGGAGGGGTTTTCGCAGATACGCAGTATTTT. This gives the protein CASSLGLAGGVFADTQYF.

The chain is built from TRBV7-9 and TRBJ2-5, with D maybe TRBD2 (5 bases). V was pared by 1 base and J by 3 bases, with 9 bases between. This CDR3 comprises 14 residues. Germline values: CDR1 SEHNR, CDR2 FQNEAQ (reference sequence). The CDR3 reads CASSLVSGKETQYF. The CDR3 nucleotides are TGTGCCAGCAGCTTAGTGTCCGGGAAAGAGACCCAGTACTTC.